Detailed here is one T cell receptor beta chain. The data derive from a study of T cell repertoires in cytomegalovirus infection. One entry per CDR3 protein results from TCRdb running MiXCR on the reads. This sample has more than 150,000 distinct CDR3 sequences, with approximately 28% found just once. The CDR3 extends over 13 amino acids. V was clipped by 6 bases and J by 2 bases, with 10 bases between them. Germline lookup yields CDR1 ENHRY and CDR2 SYGVKD. Sample: PBMCs. The rearrangement joins TRBV10-3 to TRBJ2-5; unclear D gene. This receptor was identified in a human donor in good health (CMV status not recorded). Some clones in this sample may be carry-over from other donors' samples. The CDR3: CAIRNSGQETQYF. CDR3 nucleotide sequence: TGTGCCATCAGGAACAGTGGTCAAGAGACCCAGTACTTC.